This T cell receptor (beta chain) was captured by sequencing in a study of blood T cell repertoires in COVID-19. Data came from immunoSEQ multiplex PCR; TCRdb stores just in-frame clones and leaves some out. The sample lists a few hundred thousand clones, approximately 85% occurring once. From germline, CDR1 is MNHEY and CDR2 SMNVEV (reference sequence). The V segment lost 5 bases and the J segment 8 bases; nucleotides outside the gene matches: 6. The CDR3 sequence is 15 residues long. The cohort comprised adults aged about 18 to 100 years residing in 20 to 25 US areas. Sample: PBMCs or T cells enriched from blood (not recorded which). The sequence was collected from a woman aged 50 to 60 who had recovered from COVID-19. The rearrangement uses TRBV27 and TRBJ2-1; TRBD2 matches at 13 bases. The CDR3 protein is CASSPTSGRAHEQFF. CDR3 sequence (DNA): TGTGCCAGCAGTCCTACTAGCGGGAGGGCCCATGAGCAGTTCTTC.